The 13 T cell receptor beta chains below all came from one sample that was sequenced in a study of blood T cells in healthy people across ages. Primed by a sample-barcoded 5' primer and a J-beta primer mix, a second PCR proceeded for roughly 6 to 12 cycles. TCRdb re-derived calls from the 5' RACE reads in MiXCR, one entry per CDR3 protein. The sample yields 1.5 million to 2 million distinct CDR3 sequences, about 50% seen once. Sequenced sample: blood. The receptors come from a woman aged 40-49 years in good health.

The V gene is TRBV12-3 or TRBV12-4, the J gene TRBJ2-7; D possibly corresponds to TRBD1 (8 bases). This CDR3 is 15 amino acids long. With 8 bases removed from V and 3 bases from J, the gap between germline ends came to 20 bases. CDR3 protein: CASARDRGGIYEQYF. DNA for the CDR3: TGTGCCAGCGCCCGAGACAGGGGAGGGATCTACGAGCAGTACTTC.

This chain uses TRBV24-1 with TRBJ2-1, with 9 nucleotides matching TRBD2. The V and J ends lost 3 bases and 4 bases, in that order; junction bases with no gene match: 3. The CDR3 extends over 15 amino acids. CDR1 KGHDR and CDR2 SFDVKD come from the germline V gene. DNA for the CDR3: TGTGCCACCAGTGATACTAGCGGGTTATACAATGAGCAGTTCTTC. This codes for CATSDTSGLYNEQFF.

This clonotype was recorded a few times. The J gene is TRBJ2-3, the V gene TRBV7-2; D is unresolved. CDR3 length: 15 residues. The V end lost 4 bases, the J end lost 6 bases, and 17 bases lay between the germline ends. Germline V gene lookup returns CDR1 SGHTA and CDR2 FQGNSA. The CDR3 DNA follows: TGTGCCAGCAGCTCTGAGTCTCTCCGCCCTGATACGCAGTATTTT. Amino acids: CASSSESLRPDTQYF. Full variable domain (remainder filled in from reference TRBV7-2 and TRBJ2-3): GAGVSQSPSNKVTEKGKDVELRCDPISGHTALYWYRQSLGQGLEFLIYFQGNSAPDKSGLPSDRFSAERTGGSVSTLTIQRTQQEDSAVYLCASSSESLRPDTQYFGPGTRLTVL.

Points on this clonotype: The junction departs from the called germline gene at one end, perhaps through a read error. V and J are TRBV6-2 or TRBV6-3 and TRBJ2-5, with 8 bases fitting TRBD1. The CDR3 covers 14 residues. In germline, CDR1 is MNHEY, CDR2 SVGEGT. The CDR3 DNA reads TGTGTCAGCACGCTCCCGGGACAGGAGGGGACCCAGTACTTC. The encoded protein is CVSTLPGQEGTQYF.

This clonotype was picked up a small number of times. The V gene is TRBV7-8, the J gene TRBJ2-1; 11 positions match TRBD2. J gave up 9 bases and V 3 bases, and 7 bases lay outside the gene matches. The CDR3 is made up of 15 amino acids. Germline CDR1 is SGHVS and CDR2 is FQNEAQ. The CDR3 bases are TGTGCCAGCAGCTTCGGGCTAGCGGGGGGCAGTGAGCAGTTCTTC. As protein: CASSFGLAGGSEQFF.

The chain has TRBV4-2 and TRBJ2-5; 9 nucleotides match TRBD1. The CDR3 has 19 amino acids. Germline values: CDR1 LGHNA, CDR2 YNFKEQ. Unmatched junction bases numbered 14, after V lost 0 bases and J lost 3 bases. The CDR3 nucleotides are TGTGCCAGCAGCCAAGATTTGGGAATGCGACAGGGGGACGAAGAGACCCAGTACTTC. It translates to CASSQDLGMRQGDEETQYF.

This clonotype was counted between two and nine times. The V call is TRBV7-2, the J call TRBJ1-1, with D possibly TRBD1 on 6 matching bases. Looked up from germline, CDR1 is SGHTA and CDR2 is FQGNSA. The CDR3 totals 15 residues. The V gene lost 5 bases and the J gene lost 5 bases, with 18 bases spanning the gap. CDR3 loop: CASSRTGGGLTEAFF. As DNA, the CDR3 is TGTGCCAGCAGCCGAACCGGGGGGGGGCTGACTGAAGCTTTCTTT.

The rearrangement uses TRBV7-2 and TRBJ2-5; D is possibly TRBD2 (6 bases). The J call may not be correct, given that the DNA end is closer to TRBJ2-7. The germline V gene has CDR1 SGHTA and CDR2 FQGNSA. CDR3 size: 18 residues. The CDR3 is CASSLGSTSSDLIYEQYF. CDR3 in DNA: TGTGCCAGCAGCTTAGGCTCGACTAGTAGCGACCTCATCTACGAGCAGTACTTC.

This chain connects TRBV6-1 to TRBJ1-6, with 9 positions matching TRBD1. V lost 6 bases to trimming and J lost 6 bases; unmatched junction nucleotides: 6. Germline V lookup: CDR1 MNHNS, CDR2 SASEGT. This CDR3 has 15 residues. CDR3 region: CASREDRGSNSPLHF. The CDR3, as DNA: TGTGCCAGCAGAGAGGACAGGGGAAGTAATTCACCCCTCCACTTT.

A note on this clonotype: One end of the junction varies from germline; a read error may be responsible. The V gene is TRBV7-9, the J gene TRBJ2-1; 10 bases line up with TRBD2. CDR3 size: 11 residues. Germline V gives CDR1 SEHNR, CDR2 FQNEAQ (reference sequence). Here the CDR3 reads CTSSAAGGEFF. The CDR3 DNA is TGTACCAGCAGCGCAGCGGGGGGGGAGTTCTTC.

V gene TRBV7-6 combines with J gene TRBJ2-1; D gene uncertain. The CDR3 is 16 residues long. The germline CDR1 and CDR2 sequences are SGHVS and FNYEAQ. V lost 2 bases and J lost 4, with 15 bases in between. CDR3 residues: CASSLRYSGDYNEQFF. The CDR3 DNA reads TGTGCCAGCAGCTTAAGGTATTCAGGCGATTACAATGAGCAGTTCTTC.

This chain connects TRBV6-5 to TRBJ2-3; tentative D call: TRBD2 (6 bases). Looked up from germline, CDR1 is MNHEY and CDR2 is SVGAGI. The CDR3 consists of 17 residues. The V end lost 0 bases, the J end lost 4 bases, and 17 bases lay between the germline ends. The CDR3 spells CASSYSGTGEVADTQYF. The CDR3 bases are TGTGCCAGCAGTTACTCGGGGACTGGTGAGGTGGCAGATACGCAGTATTTT.

A remark on this clonotype: The conserved final phenylalanine or tryptophan is absent from the CDR3, which likely points to a read error. J is TRBJ2-2 and V is TRBV6-2 or TRBV6-3; D might be TRBD2 (5 bases). Trimming removed 5 bases from V and 6 bases from J, with 16 bases in between. The germline V gene encodes CDR1 MNHEY and CDR2 SVGEGT. The CDR3 contains 15 residues. The CDR3 sequence: CASSPRSGGPGELFL. DNA for the CDR3: TGTGCCAGCAGTCCCCGGTCAGGCGGGCCCGGGGAGCTGTTTTTA.